This section outlines one TCR beta chain sequence together with its context. Its antigen remains unknown. Clones were sequenced by immunoSEQ multiplex PCR, and TCRdb holds only the in-frame ones, with some missing. Altogether about 220,000 clones are present, around 90% being singletons, with the ten largest covering roughly 2.8%. The data are from a study of cytomegalovirus exposure and HLA in healthy donors. Study outcomes and limitations: Subsequent analysis revealed that first-cohort TCR clusters tended to co-occur in the approximately 120 validation repertoires. Both high specificity and high sensitivity reportedly marked the classifier's diagnosis of cytomegalovirus status. Most TCR sequences proved rare, with some public TCRs found in many donors.

This CDR3 spans 15 amino acids. The V gene's germline CDR1 is MNHNY and CDR2 SVGAGI (reference sequence). Trimming shortened V by 0 bases and J by 5 bases, and 13 bases separated the two germline ends. The sequenced sample was PBMCs. The TCR comes from a woman under 30 in good health and CMV-seronegative. The rearrangement joins TRBV6-6 to TRBJ1-2; no clear D gene. For the CDR3, the DNA is TGTGCCAGCAGTTACTCGCCGGATCCGGGATATGGCTACACCTTC. It specifies CASSYSPDPGYGYTF.